This TCR beta chain was captured in a study of CD8+ T cells in alopecia areata (dated by TCRdb to between 2017 and 2018). At the level of the whole study: The treated patients, all with moderate-to-severe alopecia areata, were enrolled in an open-label pilot trial of oral tofacitinib given at 5 to 10 mg twice daily. Biopsies were taken from tofacitinib-treated patients at baseline and at 4 and 24 weeks of treatment, and a later scalp biopsy was taken in several of the tofacitinib-treated patients. Human TCRbeta sequencing covered scalp tissue and sorted CD4+ and CD8+ peripheral blood T cells from patchy and totalis/universalis alopecia areata patients and healthy controls. Tofacitinib was given for 6 to 18 months, followed by 6 months of follow-up off drug to assess delayed response and recurrence. Scalp clonality was compared among normal scalp (n=4), patchy alopecia areata scalp (n=8), and alopecia totalis/universalis scalp (n=8). immunoSEQ multiplex PCR using 35 Vbeta forward primers and 13 Jbeta reverse primers was used to amplify TCRbeta CDR3 regions. RNA came from the PAXgene miRNA kit for fixed scalp, the miRNeasy kit for PBMCs, and the RNeasy kit for mouse skin. Disease severity in treated patients was measured with the SALT score, which quantifies the percentage of affected scalp surface area. High-throughput TCRbeta sequencing was used to examine T cell clonal expansion in alopecia areata in both the C3H/HeJ mouse model and human patients.

The CDR3 starts with the cysteine, ends with the phenylalanine, and has 12 residues. Only the CDR3 DNA stays, 36 bases, in frame from base 1. Unmatched junction bases come to 4, with V trimmed by 10 bases and J by 3 bases. From a lookup of the germline V gene, CDR1 and CDR2 are SNHLY and FYNNEI. In the paper's terms, the time point label means: around 26 weeks on oral tofacitinib. This specimen's treatment or condition label, interpreted: oral pan-JAK inhibitor, 5-10 mg twice daily. From alopecia areata patients, peripheral blood was collected along with lesional scalp punch biopsies. PBMCs were isolated by density centrifugation and stained for CD3, CD4 and CD8, and CD4+ and CD8+ T cells were sorted on a FACSAria. The receptor library was made with the immunoSEQ multiplex PCR assay. RNA was extracted from all samples and reverse transcribed into cDNA, which served as template for TCR sequencing. First-strand cDNA was synthesized using SuperScript III with a 2:1 mix of oligo-dT and random hexamers. A synthetic immune receptor repertoire was used to measure amplification bias, and any remaining bias was corrected computationally. Per the source publication's procedure: Raw reads were preprocessed to remove errors, and CDR3 was defined by IMGT conventions from the conserved cysteine to phenylalanine. Clonality was calculated as 1 minus Shannon entropy normalized by log2 of the number of productive unique TCRs. Scalp TCRbeta sequences were cross-referenced with sorted blood CD4 and CD8 repertoires so that the CD4 or CD8 identity of scalp clones could be inferred. In its TCRdb copy, this immuneACCESS table keeps in-frame sequences only and misses some clones. Where compared with another copy, unresolved V genes explain less than half of these, and the others have no known cause. That table supplies the V and J calls and clone size; D and trimming were determined from the DNA. In this sample the table shows around 100,000 clones, around 53% of which occur a single time. The ten top clones hold less than 15% of the sample.

On this clone itself: Its cognate antigen has yet to be identified. No much larger clone exists at a distance of one base, and base qualities are not known.

What the work shows at the level of the full study, not this receptor alone: TCR sequences shared between patients were less clear than in mice, possibly partly because of HLA diversity in the patient population. Scalp TCR repertoire analysis is complicated because resident alphabeta T cells in normal human skin are also sequenced, whereas mouse skin is dominated by gammadelta T cells. During tofacitinib treatment, many expanded lesional clones remained in scalp and blood, and this persistence may partly explain relapse after treatment is stopped. Higher clonality and more expanded CD8+ clones were observed in lesional scalp than in normal scalp, particularly in alopecia totalis/universalis, a finding suggestive of antigenic drive. Tofacitinib significantly decreased scalp clonality and the number of expanded CD8+ clones among the top 100 scalp clones. The treated cohort was small, with a single nonresponder, so links between baseline CD8+ expansion and response need larger studies.

Recombination joined TRBV2 with TRBJ2-5; 8 nucleotides in the junction match TRBD1. The clonotype originates from a human donor with alopecia areata. Sequencing used CD8+ T cells sorted from blood, obtained at week 24, from a patient treated with tofacitinib. The nucleotide sequence reads TGTGCCATCAAGACAGGGGAAGAGACCCAGTACTTC. It translates to CAIKTGEETQYF.